This note documents a single T cell receptor (beta chain) sequence. Its cognate antigen is unknown. Sequenced by immunoSEQ multiplex PCR; TCRdb stores in-frame clones only, minus some. The table has more than 2,000 clones, roughly 85% seen once. These data belong to a study of chemoradiotherapy in HPV16-positive cancers. Overall study results and limits: HPV-specific T cells were functionally defined from only two HPV16-positive patients. Better recurrence-free survival went with HPV-responsive T-cell expansion in HPV16-positive patients.

V was pared by 6 bases and J by 4 bases, with 5 bases of the junction left unmatched. The CDR3 is 15 amino acids. CDR1 and CDR2 from the germline V gene are SEHNR and FQNEAQ (reference sequence). The sample consisted of tumor tissue, taken from a patient who underwent chemoradiotherapy. This receptor was taken from a human donor with HPV-associated anogenital cancer. V usage is TRBV7-9 and J usage is TRBJ2-2; 10 bases agree with TRBD2. The DNA for the CDR3 is TGTGCCAGCAGAAAACTAGCGGGACCCACCGGGGAGCTGTTTTTT. This gives the protein CASRKLAGPTGELFF.